This TCR beta chain appears in the sequencing data of a study of cytotoxic CD8 clonotypes in ibrutinib-treated CLL. Study-level information: Responses comprised 25 or so partial and 2 complete; at median around 70 months, approximately 15 remained remitted and about 12 progressed. Once treatment had gone on for a median of 12 months, range 6 to 36, response samples were drawn. Findings and caveats of the study: Under therapy, public clonotypes either contracted or stayed stable, and they were uncommon.

About 2 micrograms of genomic DNA, which was extracted from cryopreserved PBMCs, served as the material used for the TCR beta libraries. Sequenced by immunoSEQ multiplex PCR; TCRdb stores in-frame clones only, minus some. The data contain 250,000 to 350,000 clones, around 77% of them seen just once; the ten biggest clones take up around 5.1%. Notes on this clone: What it binds is not known.

The starting material was PBMCs, obtained at disease progression, from a patient treated with ibrutinib. The TCR was taken from a human donor with chronic lymphocytic leukemia.

The DNA of the CDR3 is TGTGCCAGCAGCCGTGGGACGGCGTCCGAGCAGTACTTC. Amino acids: CASSRGTASEQYF. This chain connects TRBV6-5 to TRBJ2-7; D is possibly TRBD1 or TRBD2 (5 bases each). Germline CDR1 MNHEY, CDR2 SVGAGI. V shed 6 bases and J shed 6 bases, with 15 bases lying between them. The CDR3 spans 13 residues.